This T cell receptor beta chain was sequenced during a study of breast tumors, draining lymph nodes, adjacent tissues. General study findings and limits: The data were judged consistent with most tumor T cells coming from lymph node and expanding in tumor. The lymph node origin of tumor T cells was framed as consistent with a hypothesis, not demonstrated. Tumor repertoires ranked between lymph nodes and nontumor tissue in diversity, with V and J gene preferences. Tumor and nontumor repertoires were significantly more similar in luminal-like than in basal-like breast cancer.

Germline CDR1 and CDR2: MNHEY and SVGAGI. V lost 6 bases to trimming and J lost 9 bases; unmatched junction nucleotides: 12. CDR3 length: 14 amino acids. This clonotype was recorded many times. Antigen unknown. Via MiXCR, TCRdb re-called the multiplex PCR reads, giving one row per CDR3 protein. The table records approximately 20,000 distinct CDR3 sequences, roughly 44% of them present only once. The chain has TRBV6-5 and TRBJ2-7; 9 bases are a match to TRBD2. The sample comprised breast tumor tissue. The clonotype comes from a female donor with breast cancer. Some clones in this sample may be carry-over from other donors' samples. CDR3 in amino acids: CASSRPREGLRQYF. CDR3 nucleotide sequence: TGTGCCAGCAGCCGCCCGCGGGAGGGCCTACGGCAGTACTTC.